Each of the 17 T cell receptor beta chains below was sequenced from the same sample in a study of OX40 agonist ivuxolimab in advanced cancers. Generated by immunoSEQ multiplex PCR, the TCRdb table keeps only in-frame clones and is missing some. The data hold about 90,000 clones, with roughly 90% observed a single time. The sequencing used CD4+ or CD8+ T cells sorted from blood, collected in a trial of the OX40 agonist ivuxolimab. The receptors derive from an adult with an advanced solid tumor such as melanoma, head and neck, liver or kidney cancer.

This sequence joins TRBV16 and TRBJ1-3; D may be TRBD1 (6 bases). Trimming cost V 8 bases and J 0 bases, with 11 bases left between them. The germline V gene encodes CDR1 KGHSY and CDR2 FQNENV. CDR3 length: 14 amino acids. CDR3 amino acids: CASGRGSSGNTIYF. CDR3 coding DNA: TGTGCCAGCGGCAGGGGAAGCTCTGGAAACACCATATATTTT.

Written as DNA, the CDR3 is TGTGCCAGCAGCCAAGGTCTTCTGACCTCTGGAAACACCATATATTTT. Translated, it gives CASSQGLLTSGNTIYF. The chain has TRBV14 and TRBJ1-3, with D unclear. Germline CDR1 and CDR2: SGHDN and FVKESK. This CDR3 is built from 16 residues. V lost 1 base to trimming and J lost 0 bases, with 10 bases between them.

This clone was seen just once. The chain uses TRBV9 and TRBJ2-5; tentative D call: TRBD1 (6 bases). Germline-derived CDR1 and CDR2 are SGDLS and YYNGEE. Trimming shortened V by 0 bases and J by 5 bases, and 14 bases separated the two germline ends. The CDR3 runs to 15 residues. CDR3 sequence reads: CASSVESTQGETQYF. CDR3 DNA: TGTGCCAGCAGCGTAGAATCGACCCAGGGGGAGACCCAGTACTTC.

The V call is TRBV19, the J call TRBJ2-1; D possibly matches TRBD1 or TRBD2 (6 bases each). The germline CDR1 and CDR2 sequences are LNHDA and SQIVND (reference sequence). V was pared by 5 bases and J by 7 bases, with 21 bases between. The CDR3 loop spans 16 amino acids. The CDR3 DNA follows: TGTGCCAGTAGTCCGAGAGGGGGGCATACGGCGAATGAGCAGTTCTTC. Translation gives CASSPRGGHTANEQFF. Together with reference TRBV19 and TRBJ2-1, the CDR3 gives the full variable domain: DGGITQSPKYLFRKEGQNVTLSCEQNLNHDAMYWYRQDPGQGLRLIYYSQIVNDFQKGDIAEGYSVSREKKESFPLTVTSAQKNPTAFYLCASSPRGGHTANEQFFGPGTRLTVL.

CDR3 region: CASSRQGAPNEKLFF. The CDR3 bases are TGTGCCAGCAGCCGACAGGGGGCGCCTAATGAAAAACTGTTTTTT. The chain carries TRBV5-4 and TRBJ1-4; 10 bases are a match to TRBD1. V gave up 4 bases and J gave up 3 bases; unmatched junction bases: 3. This CDR3 spans 15 amino acids. The germline V gene encodes CDR1 SGHNT and CDR2 YYREEE (reference sequence).

CDR3 sequence (DNA): TGTGCCAGCAGTTTAGCCAGCGGGAGAAACAATGAGCAGTTCTTC. Amino acids: CASSLASGRNNEQFF. The chain employs TRBV28 and TRBJ2-1; 8 bases map to TRBD2. Per germline, CDR1 MDHEN and CDR2 SYDVKM. This CDR3 region has 15 residues. Trimming at V came to 2 bases and at J to 5 bases, leaving 5 bases not matched to a gene.

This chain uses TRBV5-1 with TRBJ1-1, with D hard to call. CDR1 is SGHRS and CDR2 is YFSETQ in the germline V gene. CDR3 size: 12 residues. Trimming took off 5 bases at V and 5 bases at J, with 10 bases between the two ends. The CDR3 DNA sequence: TGCGCCAGCAGTGTAAGAGGTACTGAAGCTTTCTTT. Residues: CASSVRGTEAFF.

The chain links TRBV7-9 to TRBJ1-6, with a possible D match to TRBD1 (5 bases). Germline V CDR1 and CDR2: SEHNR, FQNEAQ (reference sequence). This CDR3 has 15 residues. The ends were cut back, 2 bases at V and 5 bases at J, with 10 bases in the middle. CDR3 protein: CASSLSGRDNSPLHF. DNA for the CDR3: TGTGCCAGCAGCTTATCTGGCAGGGATAATTCACCCCTCCACTTT.

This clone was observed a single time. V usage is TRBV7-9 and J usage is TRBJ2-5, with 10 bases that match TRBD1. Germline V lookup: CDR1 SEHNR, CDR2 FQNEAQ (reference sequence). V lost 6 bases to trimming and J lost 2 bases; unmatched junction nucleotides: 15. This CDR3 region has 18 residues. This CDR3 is CASRAPGQGFFGQETQYF. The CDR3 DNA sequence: TGTGCCAGCAGGGCGCCGGGACAGGGGTTCTTCGGGCAAGAGACCCAGTACTTC.

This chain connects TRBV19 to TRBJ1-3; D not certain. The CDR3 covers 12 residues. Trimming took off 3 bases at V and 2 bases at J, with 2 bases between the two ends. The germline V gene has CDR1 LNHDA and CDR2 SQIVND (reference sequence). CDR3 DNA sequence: TGTGCCAGTAGTATCGCTGGAAACACCATATATTTT. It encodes CASSIAGNTIYF. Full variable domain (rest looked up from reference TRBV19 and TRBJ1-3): DGGITQSPKYLFRKEGQNVTLSCEQNLNHDAMYWYRQDPGQGLRLIYYSQIVNDFQKGDIAEGYSVSREKKESFPLTVTSAQKNPTAFYLCASSIAGNTIYFGEGSWLTVV.

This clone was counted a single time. Written as DNA, the CDR3 is TGTGCCAGCAGCTCTCGGGACAGGGGGCAAACCGGGGAGCTGTTTTTT. Its protein product is CASSSRDRGQTGELFF. V usage is TRBV7-8 and J usage is TRBJ2-2; 12 bases fit TRBD1. Trimming took 4 bases from V and 5 from J; bases not matched to a gene: 5. Germline CDR1 reads SGHVS; CDR2 reads FQNEAQ. The CDR3 runs to 16 residues.

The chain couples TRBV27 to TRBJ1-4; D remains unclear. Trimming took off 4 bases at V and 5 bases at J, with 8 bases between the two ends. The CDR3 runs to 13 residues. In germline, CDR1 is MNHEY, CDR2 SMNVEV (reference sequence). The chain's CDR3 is CASSWAPNEKLFF. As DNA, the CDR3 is TGTGCCAGCAGTTGGGCTCCGAATGAAAAACTGTTTTTT. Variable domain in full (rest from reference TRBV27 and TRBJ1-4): EAQVTQNPRYLITVTGKKLTVTCSQNMNHEYMSWYRQDPGLGLRQIYYSMNVEVTDKGDVPEGYKVSRKEKRNFPLILESPSPNQTSLYFCASSWAPNEKLFFGSGTQLSVL.

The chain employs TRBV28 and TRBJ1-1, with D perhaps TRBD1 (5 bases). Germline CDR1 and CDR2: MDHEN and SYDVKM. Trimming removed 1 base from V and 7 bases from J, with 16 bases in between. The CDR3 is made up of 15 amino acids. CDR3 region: CASSLFARVVGEAFF. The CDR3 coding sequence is TGTGCCAGCAGTTTATTTGCCAGGGTGGTGGGTGAAGCTTTCTTT.

The CDR3 region is CASSSLGLAGETQYF. The CDR3 DNA is TGCGCCAGCAGCTCTTTAGGACTAGCGGGGGAGACCCAGTACTTC. The chain has TRBV5-1 and TRBJ2-5; 12 bases fit TRBD2. CDR3 size: 15 residues. Germline CDR1 is SGHRS and CDR2 is YFSETQ. The V and J ends lost 3 bases and 5 bases, in that order; junction bases with no gene match: 5.

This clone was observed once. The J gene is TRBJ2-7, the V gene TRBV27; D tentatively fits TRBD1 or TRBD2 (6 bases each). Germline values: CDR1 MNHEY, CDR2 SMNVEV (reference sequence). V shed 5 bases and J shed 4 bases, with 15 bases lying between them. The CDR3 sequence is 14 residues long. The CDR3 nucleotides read TGTGCCAGCAGTCCCCGTTGGGGGGCTTACGAGCAGTACTTC. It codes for CASSPRWGAYEQYF.

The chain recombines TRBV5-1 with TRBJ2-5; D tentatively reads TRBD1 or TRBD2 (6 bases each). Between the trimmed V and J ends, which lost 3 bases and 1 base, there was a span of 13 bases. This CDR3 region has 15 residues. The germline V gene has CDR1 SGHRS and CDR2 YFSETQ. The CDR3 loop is CASSWGLATQETQYF. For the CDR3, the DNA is TGCGCCAGCAGCTGGGGGCTAGCGACCCAAGAGACCCAGTACTTC.

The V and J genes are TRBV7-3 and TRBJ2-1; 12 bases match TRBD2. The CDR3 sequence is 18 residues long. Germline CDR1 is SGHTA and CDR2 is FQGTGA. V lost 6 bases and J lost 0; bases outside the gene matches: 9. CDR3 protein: CASRSLGLAGHSYNEQFF. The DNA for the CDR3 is TGTGCCAGCAGGTCCCTGGGACTAGCGGGTCACTCCTACAATGAGCAGTTCTTC.